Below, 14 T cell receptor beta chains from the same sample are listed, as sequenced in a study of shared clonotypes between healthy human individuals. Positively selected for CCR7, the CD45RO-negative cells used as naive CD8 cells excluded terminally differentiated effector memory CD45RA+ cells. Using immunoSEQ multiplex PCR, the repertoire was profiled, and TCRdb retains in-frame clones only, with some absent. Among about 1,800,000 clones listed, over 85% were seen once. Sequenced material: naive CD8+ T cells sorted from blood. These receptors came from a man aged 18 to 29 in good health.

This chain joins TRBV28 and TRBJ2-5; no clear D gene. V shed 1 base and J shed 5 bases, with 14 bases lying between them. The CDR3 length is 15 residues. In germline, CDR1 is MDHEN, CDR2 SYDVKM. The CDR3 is CASSLLDGLRETQYF. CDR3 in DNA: TGTGCCAGCAGTTTATTGGACGGATTGCGGGAGACCCAGTACTTC.

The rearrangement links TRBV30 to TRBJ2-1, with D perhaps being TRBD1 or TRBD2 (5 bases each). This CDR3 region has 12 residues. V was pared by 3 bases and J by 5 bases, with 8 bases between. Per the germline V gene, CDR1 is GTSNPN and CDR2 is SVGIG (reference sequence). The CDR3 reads CAWRGDHNEQFF. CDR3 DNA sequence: TGTGCCTGGAGGGGGGATCACAATGAGCAGTTCTTC.

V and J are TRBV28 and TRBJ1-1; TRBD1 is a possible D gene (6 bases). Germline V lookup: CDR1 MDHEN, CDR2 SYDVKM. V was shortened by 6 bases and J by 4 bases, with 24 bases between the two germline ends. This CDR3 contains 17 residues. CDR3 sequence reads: CASSLGTGPTQGTEAFF. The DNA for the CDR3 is TGTGCCAGCAGCTTGGGCACAGGGCCAACTCAGGGCACTGAAGCTTTCTTT.

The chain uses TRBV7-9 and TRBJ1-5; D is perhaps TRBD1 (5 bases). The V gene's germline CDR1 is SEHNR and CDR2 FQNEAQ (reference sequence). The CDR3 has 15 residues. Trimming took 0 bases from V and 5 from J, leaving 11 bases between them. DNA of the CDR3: TGTGCCAGCAGCTTAGCCGCGGGGGAAGATCAGCCCCAGCATTTT. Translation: CASSLAAGEDQPQHF.

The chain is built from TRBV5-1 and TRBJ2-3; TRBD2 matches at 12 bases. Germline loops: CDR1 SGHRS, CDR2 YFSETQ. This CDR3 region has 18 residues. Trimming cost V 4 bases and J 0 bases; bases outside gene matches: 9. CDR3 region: CASSEGLAGWGSTDTQYF. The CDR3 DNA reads TGCGCCAGCAGCGAAGGACTAGCGGGATGGGGTAGCACAGATACGCAGTATTTT.

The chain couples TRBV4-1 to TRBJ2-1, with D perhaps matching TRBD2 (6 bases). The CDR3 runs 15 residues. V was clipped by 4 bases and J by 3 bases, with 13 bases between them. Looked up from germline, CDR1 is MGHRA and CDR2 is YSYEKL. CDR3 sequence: CASSLRLEDYNEQFF. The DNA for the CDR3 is TGCGCCAGCAGCCTTCGACTAGAAGACTACAATGAGCAGTTCTTC.

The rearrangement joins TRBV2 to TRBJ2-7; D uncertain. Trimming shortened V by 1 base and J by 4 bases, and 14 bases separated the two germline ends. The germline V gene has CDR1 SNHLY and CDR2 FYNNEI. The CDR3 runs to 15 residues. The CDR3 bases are TGTGCCAGCAGTGAAGGGTGGGCTAGTGCTTACGAGCAGTACTTC. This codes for CASSEGWASAYEQYF.

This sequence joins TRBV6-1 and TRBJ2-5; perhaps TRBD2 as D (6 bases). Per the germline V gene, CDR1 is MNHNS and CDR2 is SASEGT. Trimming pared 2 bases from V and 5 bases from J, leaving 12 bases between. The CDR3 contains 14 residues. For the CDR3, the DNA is TGTGCCAGCAGTGAAACGGGCCTAGCGGAGACCCAGTACTTC. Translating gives CASSETGLAETQYF.

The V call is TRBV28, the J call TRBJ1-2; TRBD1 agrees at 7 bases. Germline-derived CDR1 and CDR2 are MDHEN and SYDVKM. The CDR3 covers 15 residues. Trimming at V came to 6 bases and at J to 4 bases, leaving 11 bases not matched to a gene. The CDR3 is CASRRVSEGAYGYTF. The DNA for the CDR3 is TGTGCCAGCAGACGGGTATCGGAGGGGGCCTATGGCTACACCTTC.

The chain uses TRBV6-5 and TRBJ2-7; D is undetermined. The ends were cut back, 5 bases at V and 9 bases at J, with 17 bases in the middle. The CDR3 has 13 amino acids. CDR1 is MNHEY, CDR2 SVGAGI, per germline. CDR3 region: CASSDFPWSAQYF. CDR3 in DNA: TGTGCCAGCAGTGATTTTCCTTGGTCAGCGCAGTACTTC.

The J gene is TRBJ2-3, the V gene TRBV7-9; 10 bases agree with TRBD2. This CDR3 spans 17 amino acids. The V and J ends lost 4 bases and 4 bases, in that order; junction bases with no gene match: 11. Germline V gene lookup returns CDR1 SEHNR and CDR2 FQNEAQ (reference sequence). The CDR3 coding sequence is TGTGCCAGCAGCTCCCCTTCGCTAGCGGGAGAATCAGATACGCAGTATTTT. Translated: CASSSPSLAGESDTQYF.

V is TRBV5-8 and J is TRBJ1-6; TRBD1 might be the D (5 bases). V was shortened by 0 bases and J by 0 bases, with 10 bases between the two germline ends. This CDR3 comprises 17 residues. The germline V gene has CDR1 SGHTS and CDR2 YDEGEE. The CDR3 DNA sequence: TGTGCCAGCAGCTTGGATACAGACAGCTCCTATAATTCACCCCTCCACTTT. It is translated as CASSLDTDSSYNSPLHF.

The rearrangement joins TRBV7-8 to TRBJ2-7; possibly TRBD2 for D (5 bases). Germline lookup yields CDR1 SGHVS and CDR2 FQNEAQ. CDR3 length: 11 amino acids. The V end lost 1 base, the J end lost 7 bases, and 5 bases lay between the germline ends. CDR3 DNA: TGTGCCAGCAGCTTAGGGGAGGAGCAGTACTTC. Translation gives CASSLGEEQYF.

The CDR3, as DNA: TGTGCTAGTGGTTTGGAGTTGGGGGGGCCCCCGGAGCTGTTTTTT. Translating gives CASGLELGGPPELFF. The rearrangement uses TRBV12-5 and TRBJ2-2, with a possible D match to TRBD2 (7 bases). V gave up 1 base and J gave up 10 bases, with 16 bases separating them. This CDR3 has 15 residues. Looked up from germline, CDR1 is LGHNT and CDR2 is FRNRAP.